This entry lists 23 T cell receptor beta chains sequenced from one sample in a study of CD8+ T cells in alopecia areata. The treatment is: oral pan-JAK inhibitor, 5-10 mg twice daily. Reverse transcription of extracted RNA yielded cDNA, which provided the sequencing template. Profiled with immunoSEQ multiplex PCR; TCRdb holds only in-frame clones, not every one. The top ten clones hold about a quarter of a sample with 75,000 to 80,000 clones, approximately 66% of them seen once. Sequencing used CD8+ T cells sorted from blood, obtained at week 24, from a patient treated with tofacitinib. The receptors shown here come from a human donor with alopecia areata.

In its sample, this clone was seen once. The rearrangement links TRBV4-3 to TRBJ2-1; no firm D call. The germline V gene encodes CDR1 LGHNA and CDR2 YSLEER. The CDR3 is made up of 17 amino acids. Trimming shortened V by 1 base and J by 0 bases, and 13 bases separated the two germline ends. The CDR3 region has the DNA TGCGCCAGCAGCCAAGGGGAACAAGTAAGCTCCTACAATGAGCAGTTCTTC. It yields the protein CASSQGEQVSSYNEQFF.

The J gene is TRBJ1-5, the V gene TRBV30; 7 bases align to TRBD1. The V segment lost 2 bases and the J segment 6 bases; nucleotides outside the gene matches: 7. The CDR3 consists of 14 residues. Germline values: CDR1 GTSNPN, CDR2 SVGIG (reference sequence). CDR3 DNA sequence: TGTGCCTGGAGTCCAGGGGGACCGGGTCAGCCCCAGCATTTT. It codes for CAWSPGGPGQPQHF.

The chain employs TRBV5-1 and TRBJ2-2; D is possibly TRBD1 (6 bases). V was shortened by 2 bases and J by 6 bases, with 14 bases between the two germline ends. The CDR3 is 15 amino acids. In germline, CDR1 is SGHRS, CDR2 YFSETQ. The CDR3 loop is CASSFNRDGSGELFF. CDR3 bases: TGCGCCAGCAGCTTCAACAGGGACGGGTCCGGGGAGCTGTTTTTT.

This chain links TRBV27 with TRBJ2-3; a weak D match, TRBD2 (6 bases). Germline assignment: CDR1 MNHEY and CDR2 SMNVEV (reference sequence). The CDR3 contains 15 residues. V dropped 4 bases and J dropped 2 bases, with 13 bases sitting between them. CDR3 nucleotide sequence: TGTGCCAGCAGTTACGGAGGGCCTTTCACAGATACGCAGTATTTT. This encodes CASSYGGPFTDTQYF.

The J gene is TRBJ2-1, the V gene TRBV27; TRBD1 is a possible D gene (6 bases). This CDR3 spans 14 amino acids. The germline V gene encodes CDR1 MNHEY and CDR2 SMNVEV (reference sequence). Trimming removed 4 bases from V and 9 bases from J, with 16 bases in between. Here the CDR3 DNA reads TGTGCCAGCAGTTCTTGGGATGCCAGGGGTGAGCAGTTCTTC. Translating gives CASSSWDARGEQFF.

The genes are TRBV4-3 and TRBJ2-7; tentative D call: TRBD2 (7 bases). The CDR3 is 14 amino acids. Trimming pared 1 base from V and 7 bases from J, leaving 14 bases between. The germline V gene encodes CDR1 LGHNA and CDR2 YSLEER. The CDR3: CASSQGSRGGEQYF. CDR3 DNA sequence: TGCGCCAGCAGCCAAGGATCCAGGGGAGGGGAGCAGTACTTC.

This clone was seen just once. This chain links TRBV29-1 with TRBJ2-1; D gene uncertain. This CDR3 comprises 13 residues. With 3 bases removed from V and 7 bases from J, the gap between germline ends came to 13 bases. Germline assignment: CDR1 SQVTM and CDR2 ANQGSEA. CDR3 nucleotides: TGCAGCGTTGACTATACGTCTCTGAATGAGCAGTTCTTC. Translation: CSVDYTSLNEQFF.

This clone was observed a single time. The rearrangement uses TRBV5-1 and TRBJ2-7; D uncertain. CDR1 and CDR2 (germline): SGHRS, YFSETQ. The CDR3 runs to 15 residues. V lost 0 bases to trimming and J lost 2 bases, with 12 bases between them. The CDR3 DNA is TGCGCCAGCAGCTTGGGGACGGGTCTAGCCTACGAGCAGTACTTC. It is translated as CASSLGTGLAYEQYF.

The rearrangement links TRBV5-6 to TRBJ2-7, with TRBD1 as a possible D gene (6 bases). The CDR3 loop spans 14 amino acids. The ends were cut back, 1 base at V and 6 bases at J, with 14 bases in the middle. In germline, CDR1 is SGHDT, CDR2 YYEEEE. The DNA for the CDR3 is TGTGCCAGCAGCTTGTCGGGCAGGGGTGGCGAGCAGTACTTC. Translated: CASSLSGRGGEQYF.

The CDR3 reads CATQGGVNYGYTF. The CDR3 bases are TGTGCCACCCAGGGGGGAGTTAACTATGGCTACACCTTC. The chain has TRBV10-3 and TRBJ1-2; the match to TRBD1 covers 7 bases. This CDR3 is 13 amino acids long. The junction had 6 bases not matched to a gene; V was cut back by 10 bases and J by 1 base. Per germline, CDR1 ENHRY and CDR2 SYGVKD.

V is TRBV30 and J is TRBJ2-5; D remains unclear. This CDR3 region has 12 residues. V was cut by 1 base and J by 0 bases, with 3 bases left in between. CDR1 is GTSNPN, CDR2 SVGIG, per germline (reference sequence). The CDR3 region has the DNA TGTGCCTGGAGTGAGAACCAAGAGACCCAGTACTTC. Protein product: CAWSENQETQYF.

Written as DNA, the CDR3 is TGTGCCAGCAGTGGGCCCGGGGTAGGTTTCAATGAGCAGTTCTTC. Protein sequence: CASSGPGVGFNEQFF. This sequence joins TRBV2 and TRBJ2-1; TRBD2 might be the D (5 bases). V was trimmed by 4 bases and J by 6 bases, leaving 16 bases between them. This CDR3 region has 15 residues. CDR1 is SNHLY, CDR2 FYNNEI, per germline.

The V gene is TRBV4-1, the J gene TRBJ2-1; 8 bases align to TRBD1. Germline V gives CDR1 MGHRA, CDR2 YSYEKL. With V trimmed by 0 bases and J by 3 bases, 7 bases remained unmatched. The CDR3 has 17 residues. This CDR3 reads CASSQDSPDRDYNEQFF. Here the CDR3 DNA reads TGCGCCAGCAGCCAAGATTCGCCGGACAGGGACTACAATGAGCAGTTCTTC.

The genes are TRBV7-2 and TRBJ2-5, with D tentatively TRBD2 (7 bases). CDR3 length: 15 amino acids. V lost 3 bases to trimming and J lost 8 bases, with 19 bases between them. Germline-derived CDR1 and CDR2 are SGHTA and FQGNSA. CDR3 in amino acids: CASSLEGGLDGTQYF. DNA of the CDR3: TGTGCCAGCAGCTTGGAGGGGGGGCTTGATGGAACCCAGTACTTC.

This clone was observed a single time. The chain joins TRBV7-2 to TRBJ1-2; 8 nucleotides match TRBD1. The CDR3 covers 15 residues. After removal of 3 bases from V and 4 bases from J, the junction contained 7 bases not matched to a gene. CDR1 is SGHTA, CDR2 FQGNSA, per germline. CDR3 in amino acids: CASSFSQGASYGYTF. In DNA, the CDR3 is TGTGCCAGCAGCTTTAGTCAGGGGGCCTCCTATGGCTACACCTTC.

The J gene is TRBJ2-7, the V gene TRBV11-2; tentatively, D is TRBD1 or TRBD2 (6 bases each). Germline assignment: CDR1 SGHAT and CDR2 FQNNGV. The CDR3 length is 15 residues. V lost 5 bases, J lost 9 bases, and 23 bases lay in between. The CDR3 loop reads CASSQDQEGGRGQYF. CDR3 DNA: TGTGCCAGCAGCCAAGATCAAGAGGGGGGAAGGGGGCAGTACTTC.

This rearrangement joins TRBV13 to TRBJ1-6; D is unclear. The V gene lost 2 bases and the J gene lost 7 bases, with 9 bases spanning the gap. The germline V gene encodes CDR1 PRHDT and CDR2 FYEKMQ (reference sequence). The CDR3 has 14 amino acids. In nucleotides, the CDR3 is TGTGCCAGCAGCTTACGGCAGGTGAATTCACCCCTCCACTTT. This translates into CASSLRQVNSPLHF.

V and J are TRBV5-1 and TRBJ2-7, with TRBD1 matching 12 bases. The CDR3 is 17 amino acids. The germline gives CDR1 SGHRS, CDR2 YFSETQ. The J segment lost 0 bases and the V segment lost 4 bases, leaving 8 bases of the junction unmatched. The CDR3 here is CASSAGTGGLSSYEQYF. In nucleotides, the CDR3 is TGCGCCAGCAGCGCCGGGACAGGGGGCCTTAGCTCCTACGAGCAGTACTTC.

This chain links TRBV28 with TRBJ2-7; 8 nucleotides line up with TRBD2. The germline gives CDR1 MDHEN, CDR2 SYDVKM. The ends lost 7 bases at V and 5 bases at J; junction bases unmatched: 16. There are 16 residues in the CDR3. The CDR3 DNA reads TGTGCCAGCACCGGCAAAATAGTCGGGAGGGCCAACGAGCAGTACTTC. It is translated as CASTGKIVGRANEQYF.

This chain joins TRBV4-3 and TRBJ2-1; the D is unclear. The CDR3 contains 16 residues. The germline CDR1 and CDR2 sequences are LGHNA and YSLEER. Trimming shortened V by 0 bases and J by 0 bases, and 9 bases separated the two germline ends. The CDR3 here is CASSQEWLSSYNEQFF. DNA for the CDR3: TGCGCCAGCAGCCAAGAGTGGCTGAGCTCCTACAATGAGCAGTTCTTC.

This clone was observed at least ten times. The chain has TRBV6-4 and TRBJ2-3, with 8 bases aligning to TRBD2. J gave up 2 bases and V 3 bases, and 1 base lay outside the gene matches. CDR3 size: 14 residues. Germline V CDR1 and CDR2: MRHNA, SNTAGT. This chain's CDR3 is CASSERGDTDTQYF. The CDR3 bases are TGTGCCAGCAGTGAGCGGGGGGACACAGATACGCAGTATTTT.

CDR3 amino acids: CASSYGPKGYEQYF. DNA for the CDR3: TGTGCCAGCAGTTACGGACCTAAAGGCTACGAGCAGTACTTC. The chain combines TRBV25-1 with TRBJ2-7; D is ambiguous. In germline, CDR1 is MGHDK, CDR2 SYGVNS. CDR3 size: 14 residues. Deletions cut 5 bases from V and 3 bases from J, with 14 bases between.

The chain links TRBV28 to TRBJ1-1, with a weak D call TRBD1 (5 bases). The germline gives CDR1 MDHEN, CDR2 SYDVKM. The V end was cut by 6 bases, the J end by 0 bases, with 14 bases between. The CDR3 is 15 residues long. CDR3 coding DNA: TGTGCCAGCAGGACAGATCTCCTCATGAACACTGAAGCTTTCTTT. Protein: CASRTDLLMNTEAFF.